This TCR beta chain comes out of a study of blood T cell repertoires in COVID-19. The CDR3 contains 16 residues. Germline V gene sequence: CDR1 SGDLS, CDR2 YYNGEE. V lost 4 bases, J lost 0 bases, and 17 bases lay in between. Methods used by the authors: Estimation of nucleated cell counts was performed using reference gene primer amplification. Assay used: immunoSEQ multiplex PCR; TCRdb lists only in-frame clones, some missing. V and J calls and clone size are copied from that table; D and trimming were computed from the DNA. This repertoire shows some 210,000 clones, over 80% found once; its top ten account for about a tenth. Those enrolled, adults aged roughly 18 to 95 years, came from 20 to 25 US areas. Participants' own reports of clinical history determined their cohort assignment.

This sequence originates from a man aged 18-30 years with acute COVID-19. Sequenced input: PBMCs or T cells enriched from blood (not recorded which). This chain uses TRBV9 with TRBJ2-7; maybe TRBD1 (6 bases). In nucleotides, the CDR3 is TGTGCCAGCAGCCCCCGGGACACAACCCTCTCCTACGAGCAGTACTTC. As protein: CASSPRDTTLSYEQYF.